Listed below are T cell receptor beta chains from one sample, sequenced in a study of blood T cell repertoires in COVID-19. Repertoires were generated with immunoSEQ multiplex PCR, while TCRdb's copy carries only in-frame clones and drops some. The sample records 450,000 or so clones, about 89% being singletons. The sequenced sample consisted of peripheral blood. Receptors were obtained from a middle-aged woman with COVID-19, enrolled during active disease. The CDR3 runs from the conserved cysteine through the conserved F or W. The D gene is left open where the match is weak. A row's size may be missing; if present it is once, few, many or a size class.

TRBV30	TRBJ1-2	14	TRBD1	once	CAWSADRVFYGYTF	TGTGCCTGGAGTGCGGACAGGGTTTTCTATGGCTACACCTTC
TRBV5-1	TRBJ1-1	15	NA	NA	CASLAVAGGSTEAFF	TGCGCCAGCCTGGCAGTGGCCGGGGGGAGCACTGAAGCTTTCTTT
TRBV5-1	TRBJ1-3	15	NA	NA	CASSLATGNGNTIYF	TGCGCCAGCAGCTTGGCCACCGGGAACGGAAACACCATATATTTT
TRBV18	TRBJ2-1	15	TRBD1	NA	CASSPRQGSYNEQFF	TGTGCCAGCTCACCACGACAGGGAAGCTACAATGAGCAGTTCTTC
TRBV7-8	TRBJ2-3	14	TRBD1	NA	CASSFDRGTDTQYF	TGTGCCAGCAGCTTCGACAGGGGCACAGATACGCAGTATTTT
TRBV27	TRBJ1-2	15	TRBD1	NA	CASSPWTGWNYGYTF	TGTGCCAGCAGTCCCTGGACAGGGTGGAACTATGGCTACACCTTC
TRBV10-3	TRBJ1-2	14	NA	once	CAISDLQNNYGYTF	TGTGCCATCAGTGATTTACAGAATAACTATGGCTACACCTTC
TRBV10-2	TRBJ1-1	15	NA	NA	CASTPQGLVNTEAFF	TGCGCCAGTACACCACAGGGCTTGGTGAACACTGAAGCTTTCTTT
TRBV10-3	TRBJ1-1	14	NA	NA	CAIRPPGVGTEAFF	TGTGCCATCAGGCCCCCCGGGGTTGGCACTGAAGCTTTCTTT
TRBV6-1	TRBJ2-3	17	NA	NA	CASNKAPIGGVPDTQYF	TGTGCCAGCAATAAAGCCCCCATCGGAGGGGTGCCAGATACGCAGTATTTT
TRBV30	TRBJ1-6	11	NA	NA	CAWKTGSPLHF	TGTGCCTGGAAGACAGGTTCACCCCTCCACTTT
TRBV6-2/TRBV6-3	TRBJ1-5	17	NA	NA	CASSTPRGGERNQPQHF	TGTGCCAGCAGTACCCCGCGTGGAGGGGAACGCAATCAGCCCCAGCATTTT
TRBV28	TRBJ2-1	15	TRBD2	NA	CASSLLAGVNNEQFF	TGTGCCAGCAGTCTACTAGCGGGAGTCAACAATGAGCAGTTCTTC
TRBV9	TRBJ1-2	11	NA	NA	CASSAGYGYTF	TGTGCCAGCAGCGCAGGCTATGGCTACACCTTC
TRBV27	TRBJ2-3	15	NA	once	CASSRQDPSTDTQYF	TGTGCCAGCAGTAGACAGGATCCGAGCACAGATACGCAGTATTTT
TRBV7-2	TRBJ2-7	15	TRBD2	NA	CASSLVAGGLYEQYF	TGTGCCAGCAGCTTAGTAGCGGGAGGACTTTACGAGCAGTACTTC
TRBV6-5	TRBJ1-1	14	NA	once	CASRPTPVNTEAFF	TGTGCCAGCAGACCCACACCCGTGAACACTGAAGCTTTCTTT
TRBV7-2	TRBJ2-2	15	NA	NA	CASSQEIFHTGELFF	TGTGCCAGCAGTCAAGAGATCTTCCACACCGGGGAGCTGTTTTTT
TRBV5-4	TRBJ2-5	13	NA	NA	CASSTADQETQYF	TGTGCCAGCAGTACAGCAGACCAAGAGACCCAGTACTTC
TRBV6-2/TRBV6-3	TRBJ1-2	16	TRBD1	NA	CASSSPRDRPNYGYTF	TGTGCCAGCAGTTCCCCCCGGGACAGACCTAACTATGGCTACACCTTC
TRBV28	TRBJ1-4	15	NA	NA	CASSLFLTPRDKLFF	TGTGCCAGCAGTTTATTTCTTACGCCAAGAGATAAACTGTTTTTT
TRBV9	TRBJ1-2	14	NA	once	CASSVVRKGGGYTF	TGTGCCAGCAGCGTAGTCAGAAAAGGGGGTGGCTACACCTTC
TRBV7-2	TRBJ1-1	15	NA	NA	CASSLGGGWETEAFF	TGTGCCAGCAGCTTAGGAGGAGGTTGGGAGACTGAAGCTTTCTTT
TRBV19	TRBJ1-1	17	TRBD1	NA	CASSMFQGAGEGTEAFF	TGTGCCAGTAGTATGTTTCAGGGGGCGGGTGAGGGGACTGAAGCTTTCTTT
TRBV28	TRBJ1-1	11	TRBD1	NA	CASRRTGEAFF	TGTGCCAGCAGGCGGACAGGGGAAGCTTTCTTT
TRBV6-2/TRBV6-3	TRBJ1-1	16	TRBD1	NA	CASSYDRGRVNTEAFF	TGTGCCAGCAGTTACGACAGGGGGCGTGTGAACACTGAAGCTTTCTTT
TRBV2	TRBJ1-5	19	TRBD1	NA	CASSARGGTGGRGNQPQHF	TGTGCCAGCAGTGCTAGGGGCGGGACAGGGGGGAGAGGCAATCAGCCCCAGCATTTT
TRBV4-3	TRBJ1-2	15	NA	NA	CASSQAGKGNYGYTF	TGCGCCAGCAGCCAAGCAGGGAAGGGGAACTATGGCTACACCTTC
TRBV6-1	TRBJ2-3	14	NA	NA	CASSEETSTDTQYF	TGTGCCAGCAGTGAAGAAACTAGCACAGATACGCAGTATTTT
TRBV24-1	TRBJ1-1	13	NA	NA	CATSDLAWGEAFF	TGTGCCACCAGTGATCTCGCCTGGGGAGAGGCTTTCTTT
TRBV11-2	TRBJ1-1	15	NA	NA	CASSRTGFKNTEAFF	TGTGCCAGCAGCCGTACAGGATTCAAGAACACTGAAGCTTTCTTT
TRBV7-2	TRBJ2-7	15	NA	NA	CASTRTGTWGDEQYF	TGTGCCAGCACCCGAACCGGGACTTGGGGTGACGAGCAGTACTTC
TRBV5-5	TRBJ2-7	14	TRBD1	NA	CASSEAGGASKQYF	TGTGCCAGCAGCGAAGCAGGGGGCGCTTCCAAGCAGTACTTC
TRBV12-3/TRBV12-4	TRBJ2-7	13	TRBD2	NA	CASSGSGAYEQYF	TGTGCCAGCAGCGGTAGCGGGGCCTACGAGCAGTACTTC
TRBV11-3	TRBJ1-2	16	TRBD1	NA	CASSLAGTGRNYGYTF	TGTGCCAGCAGCTTAGCTGGGACAGGGAGGAACTATGGCTACACCTTC
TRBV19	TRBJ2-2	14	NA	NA	CASSTGQFTGELFF	TGTGCCAGTAGTACCGGACAGTTCACCGGGGAGCTGTTTTTT
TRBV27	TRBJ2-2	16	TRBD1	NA	CASRQMGQGVTGELFF	TGTGCCAGCAGGCAAATGGGACAGGGGGTCACCGGGGAGCTGTTTTTT
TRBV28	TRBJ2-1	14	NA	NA	CASRWGRANNEQFF	TGTGCCAGCCGGTGGGGCAGGGCGAACAATGAGCAGTTCTTC
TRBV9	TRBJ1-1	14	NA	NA	CASSVVDTNTEAFF	TGTGCCAGCAGCGTAGTGGACACCAACACTGAAGCTTTCTTT
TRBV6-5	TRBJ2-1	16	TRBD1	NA	CASSYLPGQGSNEQFF	TGTGCCAGCAGTTACCTGCCGGGACAGGGATCCAATGAGCAGTTCTTC
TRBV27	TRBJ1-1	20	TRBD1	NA	CASSLAGELRRQGRNTEAFF	TGTGCCAGCAGTTTAGCGGGCGAATTACGTCGACAGGGGAGGAACACTGAAGCTTTCTTT
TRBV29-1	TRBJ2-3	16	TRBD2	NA	CSVGTLAGASTDTQYF	TGCAGCGTTGGCACCTTAGCGGGAGCTAGCACAGATACGCAGTATTTT
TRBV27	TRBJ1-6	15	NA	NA	CASSLLTALGSPLHF	TGTGCCAGCAGTCTTCTGACGGCGCTGGGCTCACCCCTCCACTTT
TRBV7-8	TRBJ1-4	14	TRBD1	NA	CASSSDREGEKLFF	TGTGCCAGCAGCTCGGACAGGGAGGGCGAAAAACTGTTTTTT
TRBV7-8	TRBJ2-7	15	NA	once	CASSLARTASYEQYF	TGTGCCAGCAGCTTAGCGCGGACAGCCTCCTACGAGCAGTACTTC
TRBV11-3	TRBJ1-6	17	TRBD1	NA	CASSSTLGTGGASPLHF	TGTGCCAGCAGCTCAACACTAGGGACAGGGGGCGCGTCACCCCTCCACTTT
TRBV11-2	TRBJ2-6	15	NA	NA	CASSTTGAGANVLTF	TGTGCCAGCAGCACGACAGGAGCTGGGGCCAACGTCCTGACTTTC
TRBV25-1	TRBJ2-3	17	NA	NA	CASLRVGAMVGTDTQYF	TGTGCCAGCCTTCGCGTGGGGGCCATGGTAGGCACAGATACGCAGTATTTT
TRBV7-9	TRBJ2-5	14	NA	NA	CASSPRTRGETQYF	TGTGCCAGCAGCCCAAGGACCCGGGGGGAGACCCAGTACTTC
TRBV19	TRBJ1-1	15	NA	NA	CASSIDREGSTEAFF	TGTGCCAGTAGTATCGACCGAGAGGGAAGCACTGAAGCTTTCTTT
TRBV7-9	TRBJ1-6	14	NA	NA	CASSLAGSNSPLHF	TGTGCCAGCAGCTTAGCGGGCTCTAATTCACCCCTCCACTTT
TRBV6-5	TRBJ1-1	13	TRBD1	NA	CASTYRGDTEAFF	TGTGCCAGCACCTACAGGGGGGACACTGAAGCTTTCTTT
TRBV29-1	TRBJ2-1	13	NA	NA	CSVDRVAYNEQFF	TGCAGCGTTGACAGGGTGGCCTACAATGAGCAGTTCTTC